This T cell receptor beta chain was found in a study of T cells in Graves' hyperthyroidism and ophthalmopathy. The V gene lost 5 bases and the J gene lost 2 bases, with 15 bases spanning the gap. This CDR3 spans 15 amino acids. This clonotype was seen at least ten times. Antigen unknown. RNA transcripts yielded amplified TCR beta CDR3 regions. First-round RT-PCR targeting the TCR CDR3 was performed with the HTBI primer set. One entry per CDR3 protein, called by TCRdb with MiXCR from the multiplex PCR reads. The repertoire holds hundreds of thousands of distinct CDR3 sequences, around 15% seen once, with roughly 10% in the top ten. Study-level findings and limits: Median prediction lead before ophthalmopathy onset was 6 to 8 months with the model.

Absence of ophthalmopathy progression within 18 months defined stable Graves' hyperthyroidism. Uncontrolled infections, other autoimmune diseases, pregnancy or lactation led to exclusion of patients. An approximately 10 ml volume of fresh peripheral blood provided the PBMCs. This TCR derives from a woman between 18 and 29 years old with Graves' hyperthyroidism. The sample was blood. The chain recombines TRBV12-3 or TRBV12-4 with TRBJ1-1; weak D call: TRBD1 (5 bases). DNA for the CDR3: TGTGCCAGCAGTCCGGGGCCTAGGGGAAACACTGAAGCTTTCTTT. This codes for CASSPGPRGNTEAFF.